This T cell receptor beta chain was documented in a study of cytomegalovirus exposure and HLA in healthy donors. At the level of the study: Within an early data release were about 90 million unique TCRs drawn from HLA-typed donors. Study-wide findings and caveats: Sequencing artifact likely explains a cluster of highly shared sequence variants. Earlier analysis yielded a pattern in which most TCR beta V segments were productive about 90% or about 30% of the time.

V gave up 0 bases and J gave up 6 bases; unmatched junction bases: 4. This CDR3 has 15 amino acids. Germline V gene lookup returns CDR1 SGDLS and CDR2 YYNGEE. Comment on this clone: No antigen is known for it.

The PCR employed 60 Vbeta primers together with 13 Jbeta primers. Data came from immunoSEQ multiplex PCR; TCRdb stores just in-frame clones and leaves some out. The table includes roughly 140,000 clones, 76% detected once. The TCR originated in a man younger than 35 in good health and CMV-seronegative. Sequenced: PBMCs. The chain couples TRBV9 to TRBJ2-1, with TRBD1 identical over 9 bases. CDR3 protein: CASSVGGTGINEQFF. Here the CDR3 DNA reads TGTGCCAGCAGCGTAGGAGGGACAGGGATCAATGAGCAGTTCTTC.